Listed below are T cell receptor beta chains from one sample, sequenced in a study of shared clonotypes between healthy human individuals. Assay used: immunoSEQ multiplex PCR; TCRdb lists only in-frame clones, some missing. This table holds hundreds of thousands of clones, around 72% found once. Specimen: memory CD4+ T cells sorted from blood. The receptors here all came from a woman aged 30 to 39 in good health. Each CDR3 is given with its conserved first and last residue. A D gene is named only where the DNA matches it firmly. Some rows have no size entry. The others give once, few or many, or a class for an expanded clone.

j_gene	d_gene	abundance	v_gene	CDR3aa	CDR3nt
TRBJ1-5	NA	few	TRBV2	CASSGQGIRNQPQHF	TGTGCCAGCAGTGGGCAGGGTATACGCAATCAGCCCCAGCATTTT
TRBJ1-3	NA	NA	TRBV7-2	CASSLGAGNTIYF	TGTGCCAGCAGCTTAGGGGCCGGAAACACCATATATTTT
TRBJ2-1	NA	once	TRBV6-5	CTSSPSRVVLEQFF	TGTACCAGCAGCCCCTCGAGAGTAGTCCTTGAGCAGTTCTTC
TRBJ1-2	NA	NA	TRBV2	CASSVGSNYGYTF	TGTGCCAGCAGTGTTGGCTCTAACTATGGCTACACCTTC
TRBJ2-6	NA	NA	TRBV7-8	CASRYPGAGANVLTF	TGTGCCAGCAGGTACCCGGGGGCTGGGGCCAACGTCCTGACTTTC
TRBJ2-7	TRBD1	few	TRBV19	CAIRRTGTYEQYF	TGTGCCATTAGAAGGACAGGGACCTACGAGCAGTACTTC
TRBJ2-7	TRBD2	once	TRBV7-9	CASSLASFSSGRGNEQYF	TGTGCCAGCAGCTTAGCTTCATTCAGCAGCGGGAGAGGCAACGAGCAGTACTTC
TRBJ2-2	NA	NA	TRBV7-8	CASSPWGAGTGELFF	TGTGCCAGCAGCCCCTGGGGGGCGGGGACCGGGGAGCTGTTTTTT
TRBJ1-1	NA	NA	TRBV6-5	CASSERPATEAFF	TGTGCCAGCAGTGAACGTCCAGCCACTGAAGCTTTCTTT
TRBJ2-7	NA	NA	TRBV6-6	CASSRGGGNYEQYF	TGTGCCAGCAGCCGCGGGGGCGGTAACTACGAGCAGTACTTC
TRBJ1-2	TRBD1	NA	TRBV6-5	CASSYNRGRAMSGYTF	TGTGCCAGCAGCTACAACAGGGGGCGAGCGATGTCTGGCTACACCTTC
TRBJ2-7	NA	many	TRBV7-2	CASSRGRHGTYEQYF	TGTGCCAGCAGCCGGGGTAGACACGGGACCTACGAGCAGTACTTC
TRBJ2-3	NA	NA	TRBV15	CATSGSTGTQYF	TGTGCCACCAGCGGCTCCACGGGTACGCAGTATTTT
TRBJ2-3	NA	NA	TRBV11-2	CASSLLIFEDTQYF	TGTGCCAGCAGCTTGTTGATTTTCGAAGATACGCAGTATTTT
TRBJ1-1	NA	once	TRBV19	CASSGWAQGNTEAFF	TGTGCCAGTAGTGGATGGGCTCAGGGGAACACTGAAGCTTTCTTT
TRBJ2-4	NA	NA	TRBV28	CASSLRGASAKNIQYF	TGTGCCAGCAGTTTACGAGGGGCCTCAGCCAAAAACATTCAGTACTTC
TRBJ2-2	TRBD2	NA	TRBV11-3	CASSVTSAGELFF	TGTGCCAGCAGCGTCACTAGCGCCGGGGAGCTGTTTTTT
TRBJ2-1	TRBD1	NA	TRBV11-2	CASNMGTGMYNEQFF	TGTGCCAGCAACATGGGGACAGGAATGTACAATGAGCAGTTCTTC
TRBJ1-5	NA	few	TRBV19	CASSIDRAFYGGNQPQHF	TGTGCCAGTAGTATAGATAGGGCCTTCTACGGGGGCAATCAGCCCCAGCATTTT
TRBJ2-3	NA	NA	TRBV18	CASSPDGTDTQYF	TGTGCCAGCTCACCAGACGGCACAGATACGCAGTATTTT
TRBJ2-1	NA	NA	TRBV7-9	CASSLEHAHNEQFF	TGTGCCAGCAGCTTAGAACACGCCCACAATGAGCAGTTCTTC
TRBJ2-5	NA	few	TRBV5-4	CASSLSGGPGGTQYF	TGTGCCAGCAGCTTAAGTGGGGGGCCCGGTGGGACCCAGTACTTC
TRBJ2-7	NA	NA	TRBV7-2	CASSLSSYEQYF	TGTGCCAGCAGCCTAAGCTCCTACGAGCAGTACTTC
TRBJ1-2	NA	NA	TRBV7-2	CASSFAETPTYGYTF	TGTGCCAGCAGCTTCGCTGAGACTCCGACCTATGGCTACACCTTC
TRBJ2-1	TRBD2	few	TRBV5-6	CASSLVAGGRANNEQFF	TGTGCCAGCAGCTTGGTGGCGGGAGGCAGAGCTAACAATGAGCAGTTCTTC
TRBJ2-3	NA	many	TRBV4-1	CASSQRDLTTQDTQYF	TGCGCCAGCAGCCAAAGGGACCTAACTACCCAGGATACGCAGTATTTT
TRBJ1-1	NA	NA	TRBV11-2	CASSLDVDRNTEAFF	TGTGCCAGCAGCTTAGATGTGGACAGGAACACTGAAGCTTTCTTT
TRBJ2-7	TRBD1	NA	TRBV5-4	CASSLVGQGTHEQYF	TGTGCCAGCAGCCTTGTGGGACAGGGGACCCACGAGCAGTACTTC
TRBJ1-5	NA	NA	TRBV28	CASSFGTPNQPQHF	TGTGCCAGCAGTTTTGGGACACCCAATCAGCCCCAGCATTTT
TRBJ1-3	TRBD1	few	TRBV5-1	CASSFTGEENTIYF	TGCGCCAGCAGCTTCACAGGGGAGGAAAACACCATATATTTT
TRBJ1-1	NA	NA	TRBV27	CASRRFTEAFF	TGTGCCAGCCGTCGCTTCACTGAAGCTTTCTTT
TRBJ2-7	NA	NA	TRBV6-5	CASRPSGVGHEQYF	TGTGCCAGCAGACCGTCGGGGGTTGGCCACGAGCAGTACTTC
TRBJ2-3	NA	many	TRBV10-2	CASRRFGVTDTQYF	TGCGCCAGCAGAAGGTTCGGCGTCACAGATACGCAGTATTTT
TRBJ1-2	TRBD1	NA	TRBV5-1	CASSSGQVYYGYTF	TGCGCCAGCAGCTCCGGACAGGTTTATTATGGCTACACCTTC
TRBJ2-1	NA	NA	TRBV18	CASSPVRGSDRWNEQFF	TGTGCCAGCTCCCCCGTTCGAGGGAGCGACAGGTGGAATGAGCAGTTCTTC
TRBJ2-3	NA	NA	TRBV5-1	CASSLEPGTPNTDTQYF	TGCGCCAGCAGCTTGGAACCCGGGACTCCGAACACAGATACGCAGTATTTT
TRBJ1-5	NA	NA	TRBV19	CASRSGGGNQPQHF	TGTGCCAGTAGATCTGGGGGTGGCAATCAGCCCCAGCATTTT
TRBJ1-1	NA	NA	TRBV28	CASSFRRGSPAEAFF	TGTGCCAGCAGTTTCCGGCGGGGGTCGCCAGCTGAAGCTTTCTTT
TRBJ1-5	TRBD1	NA	TRBV7-8	CASSLGFRGRTQPQHF	TGTGCCAGCAGCTTAGGTTTCAGGGGGCGCACTCAGCCCCAGCATTTT
TRBJ2-1	NA	NA	TRBV5-1	CASSLGQLDNEQFF	TGCGCCAGCAGCTTGGGACAACTCGACAATGAGCAGTTCTTC
TRBJ2-1	TRBD2	NA	TRBV2	CASSVTGGMNEQFF	TGTGCCAGCAGTGTTACGGGAGGAATGAATGAGCAGTTCTTC
TRBJ1-2	NA	NA	TRBV16	CASSQFHQGHYGYTF	TGTGCCAGCAGCCAATTTCACCAGGGGCACTATGGCTACACCTTC
TRBJ1-3	NA	NA	TRBV19	CASSSLQSSGNTIYF	TGTGCCAGTAGTAGCCTGCAGAGCTCTGGAAACACCATATATTTT
TRBJ1-1	NA	NA	TRBV18	CASSRVEDTEAFF	TGTGCCAGCTCACGGGTTGAGGACACTGAAGCTTTCTTT
TRBJ2-3	NA	NA	TRBV6-4	CATGDTQYF	TGTGCCACTGGGGATACGCAGTATTTT
TRBJ2-7	TRBD1	few	TRBV27	CASSRLGTASYEQYF	TGTGCCAGCAGTCGATTGGGGACAGCGAGCTACGAGCAGTACTTC
TRBJ2-3	TRBD1	once	TRBV10-3	CAIGARDSPDTQYF	TGTGCCATCGGTGCCCGGGACAGCCCAGATACGCAGTATTTT
TRBJ2-1	TRBD1	NA	TRBV5-4	CASSRGTGSSYNEQFF	TGTGCCAGCAGCCGGGGGACAGGGAGCTCCTACAATGAGCAGTTCTTC
TRBJ1-3	NA	NA	TRBV19	CASSQGSSGNTIYF	TGTGCCAGTAGCCAGGGGAGCTCTGGAAACACCATATATTTT
TRBJ2-3	TRBD1	NA	TRBV11-2	CASSLKIDRGTDTQYF	TGTGCCAGCAGCTTAAAAATTGACAGGGGCACAGATACGCAGTATTTT
TRBJ1-5	NA	few	TRBV19	CASDPTVISNQPQHF	TGTGCCAGCGACCCGACAGTGATTAGCAATCAGCCCCAGCATTTT